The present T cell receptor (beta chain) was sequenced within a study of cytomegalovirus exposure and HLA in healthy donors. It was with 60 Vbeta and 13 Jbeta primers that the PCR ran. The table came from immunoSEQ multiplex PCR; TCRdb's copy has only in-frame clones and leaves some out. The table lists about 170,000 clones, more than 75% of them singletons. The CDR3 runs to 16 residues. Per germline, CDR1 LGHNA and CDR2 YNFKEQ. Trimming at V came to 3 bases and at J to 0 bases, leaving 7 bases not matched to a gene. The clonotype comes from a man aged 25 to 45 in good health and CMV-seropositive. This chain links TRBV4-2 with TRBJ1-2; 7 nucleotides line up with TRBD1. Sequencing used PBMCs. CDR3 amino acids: CASSHPGQEANYGYTF. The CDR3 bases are TGTGCCAGCAGCCATCCCGGACAGGAAGCTAACTATGGCTACACCTTC.